This TCR beta chain came from a study of T cell responses to AZD1222 COVID-19 vaccine. A remark on this clone: Its antigen remains unidentified.

The table came from immunoSEQ multiplex PCR; TCRdb's copy has only in-frame clones and leaves some out. This sample carries about 180,000 clones, just over 85% of them seen once, and the ten largest clones take 7.5% to 9.5%. Whole-study results and caveats: Recipients of two AZD1222 doses showed rising Spike-specific TCR breadth and depth. Repertoires were obtained only post-peak T cell response.

Trimming cost V 3 bases and J 0 bases, with 12 bases left between them. This CDR3 contains 16 residues. The material was peripheral blood, obtained on day 0 of AZD1222 vaccination. The source is an adult in good health. V and J are TRBV23-1 and TRBJ2-4; D possibly corresponds to TRBD2 (5 bases). TRBV23-1 carries the ORF label, with uncertain function. CDR3 residues: CASSHPEDQAKNIQYF. DNA for the CDR3: TGCGCCAGCAGTCACCCGGAGGACCAAGCCAAAAACATTCAGTACTTC.